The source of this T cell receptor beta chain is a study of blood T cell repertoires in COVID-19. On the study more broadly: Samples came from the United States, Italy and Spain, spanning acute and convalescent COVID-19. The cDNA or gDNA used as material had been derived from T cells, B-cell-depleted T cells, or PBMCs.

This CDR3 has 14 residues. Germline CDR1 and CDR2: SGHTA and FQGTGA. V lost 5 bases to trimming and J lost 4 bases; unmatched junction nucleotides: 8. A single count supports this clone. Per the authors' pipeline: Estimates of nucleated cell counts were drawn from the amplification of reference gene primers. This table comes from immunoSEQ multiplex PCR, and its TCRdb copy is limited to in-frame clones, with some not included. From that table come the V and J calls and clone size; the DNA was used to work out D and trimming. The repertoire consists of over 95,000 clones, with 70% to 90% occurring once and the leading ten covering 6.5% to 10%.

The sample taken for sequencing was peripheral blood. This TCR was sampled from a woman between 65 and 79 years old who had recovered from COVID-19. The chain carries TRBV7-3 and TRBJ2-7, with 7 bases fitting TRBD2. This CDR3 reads CASSPRPSGYEQYF. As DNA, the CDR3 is TGTGCCAGCAGCCCCCGCCCTAGCGGATACGAGCAGTACTTC.